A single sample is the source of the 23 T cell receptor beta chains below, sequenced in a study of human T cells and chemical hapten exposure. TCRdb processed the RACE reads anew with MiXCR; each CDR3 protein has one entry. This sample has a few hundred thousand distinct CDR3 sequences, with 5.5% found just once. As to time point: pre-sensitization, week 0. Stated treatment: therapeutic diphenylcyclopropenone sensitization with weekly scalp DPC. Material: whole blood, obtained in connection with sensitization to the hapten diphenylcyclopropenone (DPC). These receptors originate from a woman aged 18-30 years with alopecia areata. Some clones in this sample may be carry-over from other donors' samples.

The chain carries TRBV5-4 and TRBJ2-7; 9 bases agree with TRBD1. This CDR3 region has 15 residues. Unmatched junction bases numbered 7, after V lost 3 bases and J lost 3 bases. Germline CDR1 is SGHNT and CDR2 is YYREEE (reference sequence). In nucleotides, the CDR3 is TGTGCCAGCAGCTCCAAGGACAGGGGCGACTACGAGCAGTACTTC. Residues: CASSSKDRGDYEQYF.

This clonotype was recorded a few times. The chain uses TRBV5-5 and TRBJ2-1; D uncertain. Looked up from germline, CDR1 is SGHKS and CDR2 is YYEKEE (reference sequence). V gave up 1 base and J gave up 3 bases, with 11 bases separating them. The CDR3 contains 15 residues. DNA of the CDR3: TGTGCCAGCAGCTTGACGGGTACGAACTACAATGAGCAGTTCTTC. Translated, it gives CASSLTGTNYNEQFF.

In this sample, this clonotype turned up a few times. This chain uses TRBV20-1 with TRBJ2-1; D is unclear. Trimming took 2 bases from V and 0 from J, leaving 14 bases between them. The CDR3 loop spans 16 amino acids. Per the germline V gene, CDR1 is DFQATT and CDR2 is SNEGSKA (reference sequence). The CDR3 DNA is TGCAGTGCTAGAAACTCAGGTAGCAGCTCCTACAATGAGCAGTTCTTC. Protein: CSARNSGSSSYNEQFF.

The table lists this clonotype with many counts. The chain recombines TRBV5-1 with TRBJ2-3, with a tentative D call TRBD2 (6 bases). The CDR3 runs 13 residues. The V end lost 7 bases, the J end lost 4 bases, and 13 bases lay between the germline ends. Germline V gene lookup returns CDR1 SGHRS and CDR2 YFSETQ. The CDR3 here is CASGGGAADTQYF. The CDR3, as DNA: TGCGCCAGCGGCGGAGGGGCGGCAGATACGCAGTATTTT.

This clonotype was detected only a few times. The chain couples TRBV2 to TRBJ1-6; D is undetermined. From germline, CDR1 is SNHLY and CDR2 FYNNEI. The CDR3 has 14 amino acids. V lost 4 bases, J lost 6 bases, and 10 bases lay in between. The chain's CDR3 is CASSVWQLNSPLHF. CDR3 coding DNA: TGTGCCAGCAGTGTCTGGCAGCTTAATTCACCCCTCCACTTT.

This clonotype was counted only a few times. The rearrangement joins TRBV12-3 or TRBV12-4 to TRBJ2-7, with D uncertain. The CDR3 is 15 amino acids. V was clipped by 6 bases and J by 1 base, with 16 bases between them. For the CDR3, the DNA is TGTGCCAGCAGCCCGAACAGTCTGGGTTCCTACGAGCAGTACTTC. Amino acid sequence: CASSPNSLGSYEQYF.

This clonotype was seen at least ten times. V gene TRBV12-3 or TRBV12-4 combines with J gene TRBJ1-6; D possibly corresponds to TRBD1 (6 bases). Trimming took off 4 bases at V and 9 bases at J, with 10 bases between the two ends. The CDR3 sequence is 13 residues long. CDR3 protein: CASSSQGGSPLHF. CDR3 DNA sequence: TGTGCCAGCAGTTCACAGGGAGGTTCACCCCTCCACTTT.

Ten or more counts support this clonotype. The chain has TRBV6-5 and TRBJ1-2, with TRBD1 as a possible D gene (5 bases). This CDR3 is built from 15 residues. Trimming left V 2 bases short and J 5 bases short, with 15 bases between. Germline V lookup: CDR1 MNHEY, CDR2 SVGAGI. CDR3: CASSYSGGSSYGYTF. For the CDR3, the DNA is TGTGCCAGCAGTTACAGCGGGGGGTCCTCGTATGGCTACACCTTC.

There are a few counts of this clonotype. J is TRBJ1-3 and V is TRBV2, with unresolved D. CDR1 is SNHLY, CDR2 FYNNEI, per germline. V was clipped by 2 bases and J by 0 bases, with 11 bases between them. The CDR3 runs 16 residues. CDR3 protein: CASSELDGRSGNTIYF. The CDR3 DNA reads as TGTGCCAGCAGTGAACTCGACGGTCGCTCTGGAAACACCATATATTTT.

In nucleotides, the CDR3 is TGTGCCAGCACCTACCTCGGCAGGGGCAGCACAGATACGCAGTATTTT. The encoded protein is CASTYLGRGSTDTQYF. The gene calls are TRBV7-8 and TRBJ2-3; a possible D gene is TRBD1 (6 bases). The V gene lost 7 bases and the J gene lost 0 bases, with 17 bases spanning the gap. CDR1 is SGHVS, CDR2 FQNEAQ, per germline. CDR3 size: 16 residues.

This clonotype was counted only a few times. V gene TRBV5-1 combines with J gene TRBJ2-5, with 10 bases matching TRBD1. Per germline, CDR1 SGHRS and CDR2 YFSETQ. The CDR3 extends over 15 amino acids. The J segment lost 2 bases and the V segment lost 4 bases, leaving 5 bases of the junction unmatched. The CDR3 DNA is TGCGCCAGCAGCATCGGGACAGGGGTACAAGAGACCCAGTACTTC. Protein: CASSIGTGVQETQYF.

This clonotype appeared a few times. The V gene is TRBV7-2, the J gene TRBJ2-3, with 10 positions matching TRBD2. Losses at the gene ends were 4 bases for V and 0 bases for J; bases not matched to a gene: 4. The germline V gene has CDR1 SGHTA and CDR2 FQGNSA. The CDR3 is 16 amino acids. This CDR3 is CASSSLAGSSTDTQYF. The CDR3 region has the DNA TGTGCCAGCAGCTCACTAGCGGGGTCTAGCACAGATACGCAGTATTTT.

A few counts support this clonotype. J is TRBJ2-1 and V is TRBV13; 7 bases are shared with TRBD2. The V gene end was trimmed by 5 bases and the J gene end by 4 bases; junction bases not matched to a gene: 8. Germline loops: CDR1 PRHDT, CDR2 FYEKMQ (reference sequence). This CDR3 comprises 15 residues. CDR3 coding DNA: TGTGCCAGCAGCCAAGGGAGGGGTGGTTACAATGAGCAGTTCTTC. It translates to CASSQGRGGYNEQFF.

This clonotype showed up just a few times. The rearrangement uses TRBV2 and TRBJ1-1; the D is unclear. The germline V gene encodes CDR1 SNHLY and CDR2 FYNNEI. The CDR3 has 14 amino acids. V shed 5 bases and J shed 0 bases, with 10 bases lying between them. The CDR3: CASSYTQLNTEAFF. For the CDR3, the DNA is TGTGCCAGCAGTTACACACAATTGAACACTGAAGCTTTCTTT.

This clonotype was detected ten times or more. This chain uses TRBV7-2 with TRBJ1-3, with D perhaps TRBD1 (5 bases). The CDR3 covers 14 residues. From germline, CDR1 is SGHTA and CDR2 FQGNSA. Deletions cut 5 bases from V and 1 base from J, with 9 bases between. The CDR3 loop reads CASSRRGSGNTIYF. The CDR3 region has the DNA TGTGCCAGCAGCCGACGGGGGTCTGGAAACACCATATATTTT. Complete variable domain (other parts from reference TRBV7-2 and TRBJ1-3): GAGVSQSPSNKVTEKGKDVELRCDPISGHTALYWYRQSLGQGLEFLIYFQGNSAPDKSGLPSDRFSAERTGGSVSTLTIQRTQQEDSAVYLCASSRRGSGNTIYFGEGSWLTVV.

The CDR3 here is CASSPQRTGIYGYTF. Written as DNA, the CDR3 is TGTGCCAGCAGCCCACAGCGGACAGGGATATATGGCTACACCTTC. The rearrangement links TRBV9 to TRBJ1-2; 8 bases align to TRBD1. V lost 4 bases to trimming and J lost 5 bases; unmatched junction nucleotides: 10. The CDR3 is made up of 15 amino acids. Per germline, CDR1 SGDLS and CDR2 YYNGEE.

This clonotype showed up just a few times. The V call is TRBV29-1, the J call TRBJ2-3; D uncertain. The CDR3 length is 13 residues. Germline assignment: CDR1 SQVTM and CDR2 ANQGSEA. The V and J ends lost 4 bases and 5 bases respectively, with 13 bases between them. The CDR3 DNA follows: TGCAGCGTTGTACCCGGGCCGGTAGATACGCAGTATTTT. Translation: CSVVPGPVDTQYF.

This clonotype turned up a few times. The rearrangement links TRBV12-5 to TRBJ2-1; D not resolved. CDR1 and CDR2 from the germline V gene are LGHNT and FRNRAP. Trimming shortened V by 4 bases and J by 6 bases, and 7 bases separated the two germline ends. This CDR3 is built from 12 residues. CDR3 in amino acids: CASGSRTNEQFF. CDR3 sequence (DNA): TGTGCTAGTGGTTCCCGGACCAATGAGCAGTTCTTC.

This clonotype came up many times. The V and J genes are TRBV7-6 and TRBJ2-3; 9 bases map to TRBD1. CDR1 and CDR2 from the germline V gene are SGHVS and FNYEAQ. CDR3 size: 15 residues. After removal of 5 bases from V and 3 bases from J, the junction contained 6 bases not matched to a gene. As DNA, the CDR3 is TGTGCCAGCAGCCTCGAGGGACAGGGAACAGATACGCAGTATTTT. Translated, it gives CASSLEGQGTDTQYF.

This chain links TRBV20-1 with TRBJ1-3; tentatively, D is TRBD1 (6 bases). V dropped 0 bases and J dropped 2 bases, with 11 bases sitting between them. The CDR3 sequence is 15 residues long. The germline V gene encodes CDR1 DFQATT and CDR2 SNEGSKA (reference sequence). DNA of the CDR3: TGCAGTGCTAGAGATCCCCGGGGGCCTGGAAACACCATATATTTT. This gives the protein CSARDPRGPGNTIYF.

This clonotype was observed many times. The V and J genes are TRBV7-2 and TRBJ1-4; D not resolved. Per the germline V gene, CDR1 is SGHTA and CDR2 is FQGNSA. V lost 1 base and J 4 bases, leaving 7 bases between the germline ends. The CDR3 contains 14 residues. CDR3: CASSLGQSNEKLFF. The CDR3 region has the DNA TGTGCCAGCAGCTTAGGGCAGAGTAATGAAAAACTGTTTTTT.

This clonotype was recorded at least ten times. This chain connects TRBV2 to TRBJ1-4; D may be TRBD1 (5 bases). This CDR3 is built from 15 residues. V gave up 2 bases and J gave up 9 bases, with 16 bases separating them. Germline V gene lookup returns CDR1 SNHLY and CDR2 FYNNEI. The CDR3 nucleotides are TGTGCCAGCAGTGAAATGGGGGGGTCGATTCAAAAACTGTTTTTT. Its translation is CASSEMGGSIQKLFF.

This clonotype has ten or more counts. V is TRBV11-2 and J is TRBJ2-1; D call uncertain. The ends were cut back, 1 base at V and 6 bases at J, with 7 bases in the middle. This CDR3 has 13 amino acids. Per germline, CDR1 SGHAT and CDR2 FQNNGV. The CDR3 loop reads CASSLGRSNEQFF. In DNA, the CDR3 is TGTGCCAGCAGCTTAGGTCGGTCCAATGAGCAGTTCTTC.